Listed below are T cell receptor beta chains from one sample, sequenced in a study of shared T cell receptors in the human thymus. Measured with immunoSEQ multiplex PCR; TCRdb has only the in-frame clones, and not every one. The data contain about 540,000 clones, around 78% of them singletons. These data were likewise used in another study, on human thymus T cells.

The sample taken for sequencing was thymocytes. Every receptor here comes from a boy younger than two with a congenital heart defect. CDR3s include the opening cysteine and the closing phenylalanine or tryptophan. A D gene is named only where the DNA matches it firmly. A clone size is listed for some rows: how often the clone was seen (once, few, many), or a class if it is expanded.

D gene: TRBD2
clone size: NA
J gene: TRBJ2-1
V gene: TRBV28
CDR3 protein: CASSGRADEQFF
CDR3 DNA: TGTGCCAGCAGCGGGAGGGCCGATGAGCAGTTCTTC

D gene: NA
clone size: NA
J gene: TRBJ2-7
V gene: TRBV5-6
CDR3 protein: CASSLTRRDEQYF
CDR3 DNA: TGTGCCAGCAGCTTAACGAGGCGGGACGAGCAGTACTTC

D gene: NA
clone size: NA
J gene: TRBJ2-1
V gene: TRBV15
CDR3 protein: CATSRPLVGSSSYNEQFF
CDR3 DNA: TGTGCCACCAGCAGGCCTCTCGTCGGGTCCTCCTCCTACAATGAGCAGTTCTTC

D gene: NA
clone size: NA
J gene: TRBJ1-2
V gene: TRBV7-2
CDR3 protein: CASSALVGGYTF
CDR3 DNA: TGTGCCAGCAGCGCTCTTGTCGGTGGCTACACCTTC

D gene: TRBD2
clone size: NA
J gene: TRBJ2-3
V gene: TRBV5-6
CDR3 protein: CASSSPPGSGGRADTQYF
CDR3 DNA: TGTGCCAGCAGCTCGCCACCGGGCAGCGGGGGAAGGGCAGATACGCAGTATTTT

D gene: TRBD2
clone size: NA
J gene: TRBJ2-7
V gene: TRBV11-2
CDR3 protein: CASSLGGSGSVYEQYF
CDR3 DNA: TGTGCCAGCAGCTTAGGAGGTAGCGGGAGTGTCTACGAGCAGTACTTC

D gene: TRBD2
clone size: once
J gene: TRBJ2-1
V gene: TRBV7-4
CDR3 protein: CASSTRLAGEKDEQFF
CDR3 DNA: TGTGCCAGCAGCACACGACTAGCGGGAGAGAAGGATGAGCAGTTCTTC

D gene: TRBD1
clone size: NA
J gene: TRBJ2-7
V gene: TRBV18
CDR3 protein: CASSPGDRGYEQYF
CDR3 DNA: TGTGCCAGCTCACCGGGGGACAGGGGCTACGAGCAGTACTTC

D gene: NA
clone size: NA
J gene: TRBJ2-7
V gene: TRBV10-2
CDR3 protein: CASRGRSANSYEQYF
CDR3 DNA: TGCGCCAGCAGGGGGAGGAGCGCCAACTCCTACGAGCAGTACTTC

D gene: NA
clone size: NA
J gene: TRBJ2-3
V gene: TRBV4-1
CDR3 protein: CASSQVEVPTDTQYF
CDR3 DNA: TGCGCCAGCAGCCAAGTGGAGGTACCTACAGATACGCAGTATTTT

D gene: NA
clone size: NA
J gene: TRBJ1-1
V gene: TRBV7-7
CDR3 protein: CASSLVEGDMNTEAFF
CDR3 DNA: TGTGCTAGCAGCTTAGTTGAGGGGGACATGAACACTGAAGCTTTCTTT

D gene: NA
clone size: NA
J gene: TRBJ2-7
V gene: TRBV30
CDR3 protein: CAWSVQGIPYEQYF
CDR3 DNA: TGTGCCTGGAGTGTCCAGGGTATACCCTACGAGCAGTACTTC

D gene: TRBD2
clone size: NA
J gene: TRBJ2-7
V gene: TRBV14
CDR3 protein: CASSQAGLAGPSSYEQYF
CDR3 DNA: TGTGCCAGCAGCCAAGCGGGACTAGCGGGACCGAGCTCCTACGAGCAGTACTTC

D gene: NA
clone size: NA
J gene: TRBJ2-7
V gene: TRBV27
CDR3 protein: CASSLSIGGHIYEQYF
CDR3 DNA: TGTGCCAGCAGTTTATCGATAGGCGGACATATCTACGAGCAGTACTTC

D gene: NA
clone size: few
J gene: TRBJ1-4
V gene: TRBV28
CDR3 protein: CASRRYNPDEKLFF
CDR3 DNA: TGTGCCAGCAGGAGATATAACCCGGATGAAAAACTGTTTTTT

D gene: NA
clone size: once
J gene: TRBJ1-1
V gene: TRBV28
CDR3 protein: CATLVNTEAFF
CDR3 DNA: TGTGCCACTCTTGTGAACACTGAAGCTTTCTTT

D gene: TRBD1
clone size: NA
J gene: TRBJ2-2
V gene: TRBV19
CDR3 protein: CATKGVRGSTGELFF
CDR3 DNA: TGTGCCACCAAGGGAGTCAGGGGGAGCACCGGGGAGCTGTTTTTT

D gene: TRBD1
clone size: NA
J gene: TRBJ1-2
V gene: TRBV4-3
CDR3 protein: CASSQGLSGQLASGYTF
CDR3 DNA: TGCGCCAGCAGCCAAGGTCTTTCGGGACAGTTGGCGAGTGGCTACACCTTC

D gene: NA
clone size: few
J gene: TRBJ2-1
V gene: TRBV30
CDR3 protein: CAWSEGLHYNEQFF
CDR3 DNA: TGTGCCTGGAGTGAGGGACTCCACTACAATGAGCAGTTCTTC

D gene: NA
clone size: NA
J gene: TRBJ2-5
V gene: TRBV5-6
CDR3 protein: CASSSTRKETQYF
CDR3 DNA: TGTGCCAGCAGCTCGACGCGGAAAGAGACCCAGTACTTC

D gene: TRBD1
clone size: NA
J gene: TRBJ2-6
V gene: TRBV29-1
CDR3 protein: CSVEVRTGVDRANVLTF
CDR3 DNA: TGCAGCGTTGAGGTACGGACAGGGGTGGACCGGGCCAACGTCCTGACTTTC

D gene: TRBD2
clone size: NA
J gene: TRBJ2-1
V gene: TRBV7-2
CDR3 protein: CASSSLRLAGGLNEQFF
CDR3 DNA: TGTGCCAGCAGCTCCTTACGGCTAGCGGGAGGACTCAATGAGCAGTTCTTC

D gene: NA
clone size: NA
J gene: TRBJ2-7
V gene: TRBV11-3
CDR3 protein: CASSLDVNSSYEQYF
CDR3 DNA: TGTGCCAGCAGCTTAGATGTCAATAGCTCCTACGAGCAGTACTTC

D gene: NA
clone size: once
J gene: TRBJ1-1
V gene: TRBV7-6
CDR3 protein: CASSVTENTEAFF
CDR3 DNA: TGTGCCAGCAGCGTGACAGAAAACACTGAAGCTTTCTTT

D gene: NA
clone size: NA
J gene: TRBJ2-7
V gene: TRBV28
CDR3 protein: CASTSRWGVGYEQYF
CDR3 DNA: TGTGCCAGCACCTCGAGGTGGGGGGTAGGCTACGAGCAGTACTTC

D gene: NA
clone size: NA
J gene: TRBJ1-4
V gene: TRBV6-4
CDR3 protein: CASSVGGKGTNEKLFF
CDR3 DNA: TGTGCCAGCAGTGTGGGGGGGAAGGGAACTAATGAAAAACTGTTTTTT

D gene: NA
clone size: NA
J gene: TRBJ1-5
V gene: TRBV4-3
CDR3 protein: CASSLRQGGNQPQHF
CDR3 DNA: TGCGCCAGCAGCTTGCGGCAGGGAGGAAATCAGCCCCAGCATTTT

D gene: TRBD2
clone size: NA
J gene: TRBJ2-7
V gene: TRBV5-1
CDR3 protein: CASSGTSGYEQYF
CDR3 DNA: TGCGCCAGCTCCGGGACTAGTGGCTACGAGCAGTACTTC

D gene: TRBD2
clone size: NA
J gene: TRBJ2-1
V gene: TRBV15
CDR3 protein: CATSGGASGSTFSYNEQFF
CDR3 DNA: TGTGCCACCAGCGGGGGGGCTAGCGGGAGCACGTTCTCCTACAATGAGCAGTTCTTC

D gene: TRBD2
clone size: NA
J gene: TRBJ2-7
V gene: TRBV29-1
CDR3 protein: CSVEESSGRGYEQYF
CDR3 DNA: TGCAGCGTTGAAGAGAGTAGCGGGAGAGGGTACGAGCAGTACTTC

D gene: NA
clone size: NA
J gene: TRBJ2-1
V gene: TRBV25-1
CDR3 protein: CASRGQPNEQFF
CDR3 DNA: TGTGCCAGCAGGGGCCAACCCAATGAGCAGTTCTTC

D gene: NA
clone size: NA
J gene: TRBJ1-5
V gene: TRBV30
CDR3 protein: CAWNTDRSAGQPQHF
CDR3 DNA: TGTGCCTGGAATACCGACCGATCCGCGGGGCAGCCCCAGCATTTT

D gene: NA
clone size: NA
J gene: TRBJ1-5
V gene: TRBV19
CDR3 protein: CASSINGGTNQPQHF
CDR3 DNA: TGTGCCAGTAGTATAAACGGCGGCACCAATCAGCCCCAGCATTTT

D gene: NA
clone size: NA
J gene: TRBJ1-3
V gene: TRBV30
CDR3 protein: CAWSSPKQSSGNTIYF
CDR3 DNA: TGTGCCTGGAGTAGTCCCAAACAGAGCTCTGGAAACACCATATATTTT

D gene: TRBD2
clone size: NA
J gene: TRBJ2-1
V gene: TRBV5-4
CDR3 protein: CASTGTSGRVSYNEQFF
CDR3 DNA: TGTGCCAGCACCGGGACTAGCGGGAGGGTATCCTACAATGAGCAGTTCTTC

D gene: NA
clone size: NA
J gene: TRBJ2-1
V gene: TRBV7-6
CDR3 protein: CASSPRSAIYNEQFF
CDR3 DNA: TGTGCCAGCAGCCCCCGTTCCGCTATCTACAATGAGCAGTTCTTC

D gene: TRBD2
clone size: NA
J gene: TRBJ2-2
V gene: TRBV4-3
CDR3 protein: CASSQEPGGTGELFF
CDR3 DNA: TGCGCCAGCAGCCAAGAACCGGGAGGGACCGGGGAGCTGTTTTTT

D gene: NA
clone size: NA
J gene: TRBJ2-1
V gene: TRBV11-3
CDR3 protein: CASSLAARVPYNEQFF
CDR3 DNA: TGTGCCAGCAGCTTAGCGGCCCGGGTCCCCTACAATGAGCAGTTCTTC

D gene: NA
clone size: few
J gene: TRBJ1-5
V gene: TRBV4-3
CDR3 protein: CASSQGSGGAWGNQPQHF
CDR3 DNA: TGCGCCAGCAGCCAAGGTTCGGGGGGCGCATGGGGCAATCAGCCCCAGCATTTT

D gene: TRBD2
clone size: NA
J gene: TRBJ2-1
V gene: TRBV27
CDR3 protein: CASSLGRDYSYNEQFF
CDR3 DNA: TGTGCCAGCAGTTTAGGCCGGGACTACTCCTACAATGAGCAGTTCTTC

D gene: NA
clone size: NA
J gene: TRBJ2-7
V gene: TRBV11-2
CDR3 protein: CASSLATGTYEQYF
CDR3 DNA: TGTGCCAGCAGCTTAGCGACAGGTACCTACGAGCAGTACTTC

D gene: NA
clone size: NA
J gene: TRBJ2-5
V gene: TRBV5-1
CDR3 protein: CASSLPGQETQYF
CDR3 DNA: TGCGCCAGCAGCTTGCCGGGGCAAGAGACCCAGTACTTC

D gene: NA
clone size: NA
J gene: TRBJ1-1
V gene: TRBV30
CDR3 protein: CACQQGMGLEAFF
CDR3 DNA: TGTGCCTGCCAGCAGGGGATGGGTCTTGAAGCTTTCTTT

D gene: TRBD1
clone size: once
J gene: TRBJ1-4
V gene: TRBV6-1
CDR3 protein: CASRPTGETNEKLFF
CDR3 DNA: TGTGCCAGCAGGCCAACAGGGGAGACTAATGAAAAACTGTTTTTT

D gene: TRBD2
clone size: NA
J gene: TRBJ2-5
V gene: TRBV14
CDR3 protein: CASSQEGLAVRGGETQYF
CDR3 DNA: TGTGCCAGCAGCCAAGAGGGACTAGCGGTCAGGGGTGGGGAGACCCAGTACTTC

D gene: NA
clone size: NA
J gene: TRBJ2-3
V gene: TRBV5-4
CDR3 protein: CASSLVQGTDTQYF
CDR3 DNA: TGTGCCAGCAGCTTGGTGCAGGGGACAGATACGCAGTATTTT

D gene: NA
clone size: NA
J gene: TRBJ1-4
V gene: TRBV27
CDR3 protein: CASSWDREEKLFF
CDR3 DNA: TGTGCCAGCAGTTGGGACCGGGAGGAAAAACTGTTTTTT

D gene: TRBD1
clone size: NA
J gene: TRBJ1-4
V gene: TRBV7-9
CDR3 protein: CASSLSGDREVTGGEKLFF
CDR3 DNA: TGTGCCAGCAGCTTAAGCGGTGACAGGGAGGTCACAGGAGGTGAAAAACTGTTTTTT